This T cell receptor beta chain was identified during a study of T cells in Graves' hyperthyroidism and ophthalmopathy. V trimming: 5 bases; J trimming: 9 bases; junction bases outside the gene matches: 3. Germline loops: CDR1 SEHNR, CDR2 FQNEAQ (reference sequence). The CDR3 is made up of 11 amino acids. About this clonotype itself: The missing conserved phenylalanine or tryptophan at the end of this CDR3 makes a read error likely.

Amplification of TCR beta CDR3 regions was performed using RNA transcripts as template. In the first-round RT-PCR of the TCR CDR3, the HTBI primer set was used. TCRdb reprocessed the multiplex PCR reads via MiXCR and lists one record per CDR3 protein. The table shows 500,000 to 800,000 distinct CDR3 sequences, with 40% to 55% occurring only once. The chain couples TRBV7-9 to TRBJ2-7; TRBD1 aligns across 8 bases. Specimen: peripheral blood or thyroid tissue (not recorded which). The sequence came from an adult man with Graves' disease, either hyperthyroidism or ophthalmopathy (not recorded which). CDR3 coding DNA: TGTGCCAGCAGCCCAGACAGGGGGCAGTACTAC. Protein product: CASSPDRGQYY.